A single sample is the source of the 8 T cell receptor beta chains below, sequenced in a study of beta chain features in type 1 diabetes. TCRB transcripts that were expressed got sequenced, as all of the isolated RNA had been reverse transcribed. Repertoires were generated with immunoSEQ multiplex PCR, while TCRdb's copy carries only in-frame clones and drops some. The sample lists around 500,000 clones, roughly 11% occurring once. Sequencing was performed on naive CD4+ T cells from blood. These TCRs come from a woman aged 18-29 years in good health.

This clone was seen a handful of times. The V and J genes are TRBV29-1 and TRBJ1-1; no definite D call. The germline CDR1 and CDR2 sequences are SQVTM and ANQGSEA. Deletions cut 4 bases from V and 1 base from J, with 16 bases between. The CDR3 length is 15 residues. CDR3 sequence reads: CSVVLLALENTEAFF. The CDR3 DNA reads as TGCAGCGTTGTTTTGTTGGCACTTGAGAACACTGAAGCTTTCTTT.

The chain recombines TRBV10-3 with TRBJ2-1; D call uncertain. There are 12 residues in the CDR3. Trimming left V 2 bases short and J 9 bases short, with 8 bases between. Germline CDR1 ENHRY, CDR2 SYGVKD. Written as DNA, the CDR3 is TGTGCCATCAGTGAGGTAACTGGTGAGCAGTTCTTC. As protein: CAISEVTGEQFF.

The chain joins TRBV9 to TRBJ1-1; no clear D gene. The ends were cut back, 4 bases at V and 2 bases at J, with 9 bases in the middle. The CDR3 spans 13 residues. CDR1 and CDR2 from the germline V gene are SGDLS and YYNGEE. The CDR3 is CASSTTPNTEAFF. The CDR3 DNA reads TGTGCCAGCAGCACCACCCCTAACACTGAAGCTTTCTTT.

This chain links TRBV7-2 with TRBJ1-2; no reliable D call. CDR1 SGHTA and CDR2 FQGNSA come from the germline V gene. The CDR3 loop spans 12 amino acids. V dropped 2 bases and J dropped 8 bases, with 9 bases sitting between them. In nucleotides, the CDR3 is TGTGCCAGCAGCTTAATCCCCGGAGGCTACACCTTC. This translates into CASSLIPGGYTF.

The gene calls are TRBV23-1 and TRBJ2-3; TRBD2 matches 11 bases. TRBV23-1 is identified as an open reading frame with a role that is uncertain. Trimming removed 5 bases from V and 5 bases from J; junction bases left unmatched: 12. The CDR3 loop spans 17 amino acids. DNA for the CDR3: TGCGCCAGCAGTTATCGGACTAGCGGGCCGATGGGAGATACGCAGTATTTT. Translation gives CASSYRTSGPMGDTQYF.

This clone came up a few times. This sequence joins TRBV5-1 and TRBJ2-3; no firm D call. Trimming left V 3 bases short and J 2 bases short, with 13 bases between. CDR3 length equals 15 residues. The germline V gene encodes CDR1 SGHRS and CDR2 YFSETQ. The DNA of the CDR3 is TGCGCCAGCAGCTACCGGGCCCAACCCACAGATACGCAGTATTTT. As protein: CASSYRAQPTDTQYF.

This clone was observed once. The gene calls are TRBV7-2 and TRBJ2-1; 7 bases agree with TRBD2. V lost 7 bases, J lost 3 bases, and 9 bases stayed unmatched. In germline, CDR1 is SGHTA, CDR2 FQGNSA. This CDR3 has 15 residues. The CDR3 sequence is CASTSGGGGYNEQFF. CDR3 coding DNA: TGTGCCAGCACCTCCGGTGGGGGGGGCTACAATGAGCAGTTCTTC.

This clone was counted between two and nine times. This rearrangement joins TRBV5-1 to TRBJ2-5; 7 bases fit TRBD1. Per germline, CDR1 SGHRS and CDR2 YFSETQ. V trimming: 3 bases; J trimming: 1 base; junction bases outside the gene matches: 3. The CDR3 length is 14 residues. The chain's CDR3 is CASSSTGSQETQYF. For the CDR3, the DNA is TGCGCCAGCAGCTCGACAGGGTCCCAAGAGACCCAGTACTTC.